This TCR beta chain was identified during a study of T cells in Graves' hyperthyroidism and ophthalmopathy. Study outcomes and limitations: In the analysis, a 13 V-J model separated ophthalmopathy from stable hyperthyroidism. Appearing also in blood were most of the thyroid clonotypes expanded above 0.001.

This clonotype occurred many times. The antigen is not known. There were TCR beta CDR3 regions amplified from RNA transcripts. Initially, a first-round RT-PCR of the TCR CDR3 employed the HTBI primer set. In TCRdb, the multiplex PCR reads were re-called with MiXCR into one record per CDR3 protein. The sample has 500,000 to 800,000 distinct CDR3 sequences, about 45% seen once. V lost 1 base and J lost 7, with 7 bases in between. CDR3 size: 12 residues. In germline, CDR1 is SEHNR, CDR2 FQNEAQ (reference sequence). Exclusion followed for patients with uncontrolled infection, other autoimmune disease, pregnancy or lactation. Diagnostic assessment was based on clinical symptoms, serum thyroxine and TRAb, thyroid ultrasound and orbital computed tomography.

The clonotype originates from an adult man with Graves' disease, either hyperthyroidism or ophthalmopathy (not recorded which). The sample taken for sequencing was peripheral blood or thyroid tissue (not recorded which). The chain has TRBV7-9 and TRBJ2-5; the D call may be TRBD1 or TRBD2 (5 bases each). The DNA for the CDR3 is TGTGCCAGCAGCTTAGGGGGGATGACCCAGTACTTC. This gives the protein CASSLGGMTQYF.